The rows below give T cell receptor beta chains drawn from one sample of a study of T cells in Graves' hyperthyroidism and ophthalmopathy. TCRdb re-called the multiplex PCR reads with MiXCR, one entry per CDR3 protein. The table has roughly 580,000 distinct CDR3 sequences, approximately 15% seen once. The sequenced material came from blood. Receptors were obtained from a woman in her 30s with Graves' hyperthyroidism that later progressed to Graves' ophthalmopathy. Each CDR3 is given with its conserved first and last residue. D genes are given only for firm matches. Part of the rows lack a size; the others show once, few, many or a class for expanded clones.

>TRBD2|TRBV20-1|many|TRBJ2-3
CSARHSGRPRPQDTQYF
TGCAGTGCTAGACACAGCGGGAGGCCCAGGCCCCAGGATACGCAGTATTTT
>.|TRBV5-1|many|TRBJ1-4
CASSFERVDEKLFF
TGCGCCAGCAGCTTTGAGAGGGTGGATGAAAAACTGTTTTTT
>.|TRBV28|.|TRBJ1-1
CASTHPPFGGRATEAFF
TGTGCCAGCACCCACCCTCCCTTCGGGGGACGAGCCACTGAAGCTTTCTTT
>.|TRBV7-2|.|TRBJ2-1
CASSFSAVDEQFF
TGTGCCAGCAGCTTTTCAGCCGTGGATGAGCAGTTCTTC
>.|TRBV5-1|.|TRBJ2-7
CASSFDQVFYSYEQYF
TGCGCCAGCAGCTTCGATCAGGTATTTTACTCCTACGAGCAGTACTTC
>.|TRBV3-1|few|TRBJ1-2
CASSPRDIRDGYTF
TGTGCCAGCAGCCCTCGGGACATAAGGGATGGCTACACCTTC
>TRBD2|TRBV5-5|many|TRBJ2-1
CASSLGLAGVQGEQFF
TGTGCCAGCAGCTTGGGGCTAGCGGGAGTCCAGGGTGAGCAGTTCTTC
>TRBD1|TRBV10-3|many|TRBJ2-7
CAISKTGQGDEQYF
TGTGCCATCAGTAAAACGGGACAGGGGGACGAGCAGTACTTC
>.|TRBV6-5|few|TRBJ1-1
CASSYSRQGPEAFF
TGTGCCAGCAGTTACTCGAGGCAGGGGCCTGAAGCTTTCTTT
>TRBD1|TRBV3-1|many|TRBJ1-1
CASSRQGARVTEAFF
TGTGCCAGCAGCCGACAGGGGGCGCGTGTCACTGAAGCTTTCTTT
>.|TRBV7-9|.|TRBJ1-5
CASSLGGKGNQPQHF
TGTGCCAGCAGCTTAGGAGGGAAGGGCAATCAGCCCCAGCATTTT
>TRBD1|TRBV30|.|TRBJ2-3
CVSSTGYEDTQYF
TGTGTCTCTTCGACAGGGTATGAAGATACGCAGTATTTT
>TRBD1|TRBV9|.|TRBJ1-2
CASSSSTGGGYTF
TGTGCCAGCAGCTCGTCCACAGGGGGCGGCTACACCTTC
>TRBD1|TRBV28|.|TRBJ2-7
CASSRPDRPYEQYF
TGTGCCAGCAGCCGACCGGACAGGCCCTACGAGCAGTACTTC
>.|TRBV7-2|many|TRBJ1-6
CASRITGYWDSPLHF
TGTGCCAGCAGGATCACAGGGTATTGGGACTCACCCCTCCACTTT
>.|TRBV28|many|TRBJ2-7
CASGTGNYEQYF
TGTGCCAGCGGGACGGGAAACTACGAGCAGTACTTC
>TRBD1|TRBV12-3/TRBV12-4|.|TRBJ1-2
CASSYGTGKAYGYTF
TGTGCCAGCAGTTACGGGACAGGGAAGGCCTATGGCTACACCTTC
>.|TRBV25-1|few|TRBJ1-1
CASSQRGRSETEAFF
TGTGCCAGCAGTCAACGGGGACGGTCGGAAACTGAAGCTTTCTTT
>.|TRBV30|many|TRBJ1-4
CAWSPEREKLFF
TGTGCCTGGAGTCCCGAGAGGGAAAAACTGTTTTTT
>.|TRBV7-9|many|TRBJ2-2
CASSYGGGTGELFF
TGTGCCAGCAGCTACGGAGGGGGTACCGGGGAGCTGTTTTTT
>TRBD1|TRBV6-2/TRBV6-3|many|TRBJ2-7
CASSYKYPQGAAYEQYF
TGTGCCAGCAGTTACAAATACCCACAGGGGGCGGCCTACGAGCAGTACTTC
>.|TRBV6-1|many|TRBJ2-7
CASSEGYGSYEQYF
TGTGCCAGCAGTGAAGGATACGGATCCTACGAGCAGTACTTC
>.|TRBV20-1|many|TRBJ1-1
CSAQPVFLQGIATEAFF
TGCAGTGCTCAGCCCGTCTTCCTACAGGGAATAGCCACTGAAGCTTTCTTT
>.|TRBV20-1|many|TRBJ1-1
CSATQGVDTEAFF
TGCAGTGCAACCCAGGGAGTTGACACTGAAGCTTTCTTT
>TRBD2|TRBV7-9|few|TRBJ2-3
CASSLAPSGTDTQYF
TGTGCCAGCAGCTTAGCTCCTAGCGGGACAGATACGCAGTATTTT
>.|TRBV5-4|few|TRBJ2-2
CASSLLGLTNTGELFF
TGTGCCAGCAGCTTGTTGGGACTCACGAACACCGGGGAGCTGTTTTTT
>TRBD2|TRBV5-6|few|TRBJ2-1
CASSLASRASGTYNEQFF
TGTGCCAGCAGCTTGGCCTCGCGGGCTAGCGGTACCTACAATGAGCAGTTCTTC
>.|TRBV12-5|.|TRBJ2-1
CASGSPTGGSSYNEQFF
TGTGCTAGTGGTTCCCCCACTGGGGGGAGCTCCTACAATGAGCAGTTCTTC
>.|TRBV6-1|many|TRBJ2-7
CASRAQGGSYEQYF
TGTGCCAGCAGGGCCCAGGGAGGATCCTACGAGCAGTACTTC
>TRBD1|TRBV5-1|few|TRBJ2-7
CASRGGRTRTNYEQYF
TGCGCCAGCAGAGGGGGCAGGACTCGTACAAACTACGAGCAGTACTTC
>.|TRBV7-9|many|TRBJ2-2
CASTDGGYTGELFF
TGTGCCAGCACCGACGGAGGTTACACCGGGGAGCTGTTTTTT
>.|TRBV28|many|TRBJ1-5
CASSSPNGLYQPQHF
TGTGCCAGCAGTTCACCAAACGGGTTATATCAGCCCCAGCATTTT
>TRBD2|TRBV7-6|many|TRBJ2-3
CASSLRAGASDTQYF
TGTGCCAGCAGCTTGAGAGCGGGAGCTTCAGATACGCAGTATTTT
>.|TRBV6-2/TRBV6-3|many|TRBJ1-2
CASSYSTIGASGYTF
TGTGCCAGCAGTTACTCTACAATAGGGGCATCCGGCTACACCTTC
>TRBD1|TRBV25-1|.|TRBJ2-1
CASSVRTGLNNEQFF
TGTGCCAGCAGTGTACGGACAGGGTTGAACAATGAGCAGTTCTTC
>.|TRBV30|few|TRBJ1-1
CAWSAFLQGTEAFF
TGTGCCTGGAGTGCCTTTTTGCAGGGCACTGAAGCTTTCTTT
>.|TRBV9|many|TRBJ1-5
CASSVSGVGNQPQHF
TGTGCCAGCAGCGTCTCAGGGGTAGGCAATCAGCCCCAGCATTTT
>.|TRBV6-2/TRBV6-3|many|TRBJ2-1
CASSDGLASYNEQFF
TGTGCCAGCAGTGATGGACTTGCCTCCTACAATGAGCAGTTCTTC
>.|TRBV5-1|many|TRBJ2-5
CASSLPSTKTQYF
TGCGCCAGCAGCTTGCCCAGCACCAAGACCCAGTACTTC
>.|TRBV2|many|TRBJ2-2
CASTLLADTGELFF
TGTGCCAGCACCTTATTAGCAGACACCGGGGAGCTGTTTTTT
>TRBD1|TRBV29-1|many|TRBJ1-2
CSVEDSQTGGVYYGYTF
TGCAGCGTTGAAGATTCGCAGACAGGGGGGGTTTATTATGGCTACACCTTC
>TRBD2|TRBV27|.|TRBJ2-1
CATGTSDEQFF
TGTGCCACCGGGACTAGCGATGAGCAGTTCTTC
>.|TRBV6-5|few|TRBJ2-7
CASSYGAGVVYEQYF
TGTGCCAGCAGTTACGGAGCGGGCGTGGTGTACGAGCAGTACTTC
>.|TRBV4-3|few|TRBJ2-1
CASSQEGTGTEQFF
TGCGCCAGCAGCCAAGAAGGGACGGGTACTGAGCAGTTCTTC
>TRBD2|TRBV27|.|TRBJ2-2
CASSGSGLAGRNTGELFF
TGTGCCAGCAGTGGATCTGGGCTAGCGGGAAGGAACACCGGGGAGCTGTTTTTT
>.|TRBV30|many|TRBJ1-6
CAWSVLSPLHF
TGTGCCTGGAGTGTATTGTCACCCCTCCACTTT
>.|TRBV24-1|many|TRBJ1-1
CATWTAPNTEAFF
TGTGCCACCTGGACAGCCCCGAACACTGAAGCTTTCTTT
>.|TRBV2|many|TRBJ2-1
CASSEGWGLTYNEQFF
TGTGCCAGCAGTGAAGGGTGGGGCCTAACCTACAATGAGCAGTTCTTC
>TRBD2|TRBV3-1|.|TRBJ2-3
CASSQAGTSGSGDTQYF
TGTGCCAGCAGCCAAGCCGGGACTAGCGGGAGTGGGGATACGCAGTATTTT
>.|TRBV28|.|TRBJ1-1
CASRNKAPEAFF
TGTGCCAGCAGAAATAAAGCCCCTGAAGCTTTCTTT
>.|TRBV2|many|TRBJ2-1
CASRAEGSYNEQFF
TGTGCCAGCCGGGCGGAGGGCTCCTACAATGAGCAGTTCTTC
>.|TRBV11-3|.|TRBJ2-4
CASSLARDQNNIQYF
TGTGCCAGCAGCTTAGCCCGGGACCAGAATAACATTCAGTACTTC
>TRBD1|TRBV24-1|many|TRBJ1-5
CATSDQNRGGNQPQHF
TGTGCCACCAGTGATCAAAACAGGGGGGGCAATCAGCCCCAGCATTTT
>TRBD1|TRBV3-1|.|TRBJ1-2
CASSQDLQTGSFGYTF
TGTGCCAGCAGCCAAGATCTACAGACAGGGTCTTTTGGCTACACCTTC